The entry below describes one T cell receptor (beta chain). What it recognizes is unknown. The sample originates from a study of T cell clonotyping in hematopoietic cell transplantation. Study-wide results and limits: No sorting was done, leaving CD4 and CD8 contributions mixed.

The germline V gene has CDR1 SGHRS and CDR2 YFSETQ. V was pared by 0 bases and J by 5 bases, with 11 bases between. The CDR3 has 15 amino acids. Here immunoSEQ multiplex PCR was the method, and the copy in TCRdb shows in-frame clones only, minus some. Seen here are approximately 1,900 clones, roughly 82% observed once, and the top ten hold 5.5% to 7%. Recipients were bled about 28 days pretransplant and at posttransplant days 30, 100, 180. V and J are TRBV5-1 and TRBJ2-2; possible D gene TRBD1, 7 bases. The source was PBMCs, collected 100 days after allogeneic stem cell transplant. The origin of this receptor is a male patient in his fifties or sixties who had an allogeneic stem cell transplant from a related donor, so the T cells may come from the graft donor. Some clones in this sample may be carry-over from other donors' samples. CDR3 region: CASSLGSGGTGELFF. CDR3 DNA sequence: TGCGCCAGCAGCTTGGGGTCAGGGGGGACCGGGGAGCTGTTTTTT.